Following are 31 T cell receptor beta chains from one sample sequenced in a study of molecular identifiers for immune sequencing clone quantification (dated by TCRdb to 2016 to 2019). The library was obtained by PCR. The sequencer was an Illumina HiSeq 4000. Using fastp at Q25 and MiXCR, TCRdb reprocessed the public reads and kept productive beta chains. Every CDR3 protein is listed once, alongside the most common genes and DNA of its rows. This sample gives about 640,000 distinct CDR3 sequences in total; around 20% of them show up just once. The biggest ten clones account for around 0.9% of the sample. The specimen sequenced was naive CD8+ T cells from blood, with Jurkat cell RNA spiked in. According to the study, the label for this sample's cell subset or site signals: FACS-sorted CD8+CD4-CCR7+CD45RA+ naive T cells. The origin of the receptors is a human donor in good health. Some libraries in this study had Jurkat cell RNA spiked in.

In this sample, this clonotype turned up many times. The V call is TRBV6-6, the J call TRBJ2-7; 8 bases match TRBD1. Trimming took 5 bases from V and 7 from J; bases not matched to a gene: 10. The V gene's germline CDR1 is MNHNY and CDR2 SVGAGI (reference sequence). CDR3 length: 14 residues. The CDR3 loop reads CASSGDRIFGEQYF. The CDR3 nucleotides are TGTGCCAGCAGTGGGGACAGGATCTTCGGGGAGCAGTACTTC.

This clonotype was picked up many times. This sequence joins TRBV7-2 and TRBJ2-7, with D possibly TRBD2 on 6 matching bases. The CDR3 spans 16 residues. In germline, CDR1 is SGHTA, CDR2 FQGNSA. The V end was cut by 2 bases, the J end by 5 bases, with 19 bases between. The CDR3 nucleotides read TGTGCCAGCAGCTTACTGGGGACTCCCTCTGTCGACGAGCAGTACTTC. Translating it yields CASSLLGTPSVDEQYF.

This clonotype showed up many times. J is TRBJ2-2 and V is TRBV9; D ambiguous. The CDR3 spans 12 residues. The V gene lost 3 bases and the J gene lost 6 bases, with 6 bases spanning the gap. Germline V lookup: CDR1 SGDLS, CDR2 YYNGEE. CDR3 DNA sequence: TGTGCCAGCAGCGCCACTGCCGGGGAGCTGTTTTTT. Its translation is CASSATAGELFF.

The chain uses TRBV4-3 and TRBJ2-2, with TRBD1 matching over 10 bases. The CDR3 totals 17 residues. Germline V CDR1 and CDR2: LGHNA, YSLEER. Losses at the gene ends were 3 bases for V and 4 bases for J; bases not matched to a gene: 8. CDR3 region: CASSHSWGDRGTGELFF. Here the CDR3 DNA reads TGCGCCAGCAGCCATTCGTGGGGGGACAGGGGCACCGGGGAGCTGTTTTTT.

The CDR3 protein is CASSLAPISYEQYF. The CDR3 nucleotides are TGTGCCAGCAGCTTGGCCCCAATCTCCTACGAGCAGTACTTC. This sequence joins TRBV5-8 and TRBJ2-7; D ambiguous. V gave up 0 bases and J gave up 0 bases, with 7 bases separating them. This CDR3 region has 14 residues. Germline CDR1 SGHTS, CDR2 YDEGEE.

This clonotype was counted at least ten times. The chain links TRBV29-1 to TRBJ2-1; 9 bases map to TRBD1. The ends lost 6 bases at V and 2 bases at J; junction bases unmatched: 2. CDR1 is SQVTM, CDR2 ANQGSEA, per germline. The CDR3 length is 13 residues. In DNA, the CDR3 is TGCAGCGTCGACAGGGGGGCCTACAATGAGCAGTTCTTC. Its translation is CSVDRGAYNEQFF.

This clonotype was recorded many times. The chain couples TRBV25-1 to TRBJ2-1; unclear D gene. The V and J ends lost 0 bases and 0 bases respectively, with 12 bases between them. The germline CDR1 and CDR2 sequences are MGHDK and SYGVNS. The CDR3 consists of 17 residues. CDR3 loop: CASSEYPDGASYNEQFF. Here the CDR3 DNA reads TGTGCCAGCAGTGAATACCCCGACGGTGCCTCCTACAATGAGCAGTTCTTC.

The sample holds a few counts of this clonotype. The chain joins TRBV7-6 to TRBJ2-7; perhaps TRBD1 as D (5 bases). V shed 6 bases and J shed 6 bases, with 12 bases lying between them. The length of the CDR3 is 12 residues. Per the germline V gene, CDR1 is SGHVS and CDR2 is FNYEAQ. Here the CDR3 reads CASRASGSEQYF. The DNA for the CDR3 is TGTGCCAGCAGGGCCTCAGGGTCCGAGCAGTACTTC.

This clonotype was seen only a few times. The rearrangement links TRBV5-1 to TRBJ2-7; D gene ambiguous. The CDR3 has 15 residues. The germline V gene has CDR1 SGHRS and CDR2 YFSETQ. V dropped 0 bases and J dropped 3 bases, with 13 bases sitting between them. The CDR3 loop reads CASSLAVNQLYEQYF. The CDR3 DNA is TGCGCCAGCAGCTTGGCCGTCAACCAACTCTACGAGCAGTACTTC.

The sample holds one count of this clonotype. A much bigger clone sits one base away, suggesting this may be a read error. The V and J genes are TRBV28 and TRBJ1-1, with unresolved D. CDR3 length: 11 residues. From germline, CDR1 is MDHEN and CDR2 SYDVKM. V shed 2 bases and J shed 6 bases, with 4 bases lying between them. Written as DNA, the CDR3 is TGTGCCAGCAGTTTACACCCTGAAGCTTTCTTT. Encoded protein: CASSLHPEAFF. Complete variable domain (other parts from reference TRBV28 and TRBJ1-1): DVKVTQSSRYLVKRTGEKVFLECVQDMDHENMFWYRQDPGLGLRLIYFSYDVKMKEKGDIPEGYSVSREKKERFSLILESASTNQTSMYLCASSLHPEAFFGQGTRLTVV.

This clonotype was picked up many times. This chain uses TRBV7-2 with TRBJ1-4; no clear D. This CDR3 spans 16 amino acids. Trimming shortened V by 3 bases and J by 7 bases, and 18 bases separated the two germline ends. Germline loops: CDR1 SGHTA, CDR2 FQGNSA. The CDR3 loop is CASSFRQAPRGEKLFF. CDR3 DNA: TGTGCCAGCAGCTTCAGGCAGGCCCCACGGGGTGAAAAACTGTTTTTT.

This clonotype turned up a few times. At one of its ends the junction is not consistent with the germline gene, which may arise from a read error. CDR3: CASSMGLALFSF. The CDR3 region has the DNA TGTGCCAGTAGTATGGGACTAGCGCTCTTTAGCTTC. The V and J genes are TRBV19 and TRBJ2-4; 10 bases agree with TRBD2. Germline V gene sequence: CDR1 LNHDA, CDR2 SQIVND (reference sequence). CDR3 length equals 12 residues.

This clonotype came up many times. CDR3 coding DNA: TGTGCCAGCAGTGGGGGGAGGCGAGAGACCCAGTACTTC. Its protein product is CASSGGRRETQYF. This chain uses TRBV25-1 with TRBJ2-5, with a possible D match to TRBD2 (6 bases). Trimming cost V 4 bases and J 4 bases, with 10 bases left between them. The CDR3 totals 13 residues. Germline V lookup: CDR1 MGHDK, CDR2 SYGVNS.

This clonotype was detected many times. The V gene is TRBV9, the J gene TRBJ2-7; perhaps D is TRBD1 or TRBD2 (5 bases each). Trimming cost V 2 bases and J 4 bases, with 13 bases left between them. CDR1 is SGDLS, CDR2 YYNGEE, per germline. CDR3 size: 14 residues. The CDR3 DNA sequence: TGTGCCAGCAGCGTCAACCAGGGCGGGTACGAGCAGTACTTC. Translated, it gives CASSVNQGGYEQYF.

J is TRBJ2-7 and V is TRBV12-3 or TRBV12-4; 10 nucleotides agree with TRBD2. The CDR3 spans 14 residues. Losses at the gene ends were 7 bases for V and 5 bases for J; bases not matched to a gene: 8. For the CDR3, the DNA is TGTGCCAGCACCCAGTCGCTAGCGGGAGACGAGCAGTACTTC. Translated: CASTQSLAGDEQYF.

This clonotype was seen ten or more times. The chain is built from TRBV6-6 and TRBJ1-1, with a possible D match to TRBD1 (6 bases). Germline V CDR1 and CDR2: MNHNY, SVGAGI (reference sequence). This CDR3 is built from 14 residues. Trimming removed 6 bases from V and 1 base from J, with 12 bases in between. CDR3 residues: CASRGGSSNTEAFF. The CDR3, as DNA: TGTGCCAGCAGGGGGGGCAGCTCGAACACTGAAGCTTTCTTT.

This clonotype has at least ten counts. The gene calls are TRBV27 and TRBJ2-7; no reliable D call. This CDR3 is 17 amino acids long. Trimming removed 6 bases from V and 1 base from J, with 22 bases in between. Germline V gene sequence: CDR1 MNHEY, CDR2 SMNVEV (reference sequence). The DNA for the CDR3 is TGTGCCAGCAGCTCCACCGCCGGGCCCACAGAATCCTACGAGCAGTACTTC. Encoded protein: CASSSTAGPTESYEQYF.

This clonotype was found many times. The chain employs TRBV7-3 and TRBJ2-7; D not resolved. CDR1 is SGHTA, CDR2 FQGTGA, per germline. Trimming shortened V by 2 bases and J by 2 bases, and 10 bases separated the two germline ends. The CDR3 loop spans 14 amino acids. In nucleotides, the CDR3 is TGTGCCAGCAGCTTATCGGGTAGTGCCTACGAGCAGTACTTC. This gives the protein CASSLSGSAYEQYF.

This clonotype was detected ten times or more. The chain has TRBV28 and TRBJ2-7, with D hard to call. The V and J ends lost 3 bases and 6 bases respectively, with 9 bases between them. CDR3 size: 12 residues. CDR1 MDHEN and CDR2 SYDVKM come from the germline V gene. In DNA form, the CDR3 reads TGTGCCAGCAGTTTTTTCAGCCGCGAGCAGTACTTC. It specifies CASSFFSREQYF.

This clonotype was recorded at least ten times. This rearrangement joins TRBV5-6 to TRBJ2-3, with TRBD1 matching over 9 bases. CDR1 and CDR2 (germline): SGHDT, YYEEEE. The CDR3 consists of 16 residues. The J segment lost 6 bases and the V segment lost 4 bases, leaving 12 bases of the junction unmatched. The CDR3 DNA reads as TGTGCCAGCAGCGATCACAGGGGGCATCTTTCGGATACGCAGTATTTT. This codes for CASSDHRGHLSDTQYF.

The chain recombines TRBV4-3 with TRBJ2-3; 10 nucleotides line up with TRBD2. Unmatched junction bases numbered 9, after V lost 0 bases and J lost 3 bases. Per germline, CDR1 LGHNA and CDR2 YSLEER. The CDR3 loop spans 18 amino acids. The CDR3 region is CASSQDRRLAGETDTQYF. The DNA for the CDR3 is TGCGCCAGCAGCCAAGATAGACGGCTAGCGGGGGAAACAGATACGCAGTATTTT.

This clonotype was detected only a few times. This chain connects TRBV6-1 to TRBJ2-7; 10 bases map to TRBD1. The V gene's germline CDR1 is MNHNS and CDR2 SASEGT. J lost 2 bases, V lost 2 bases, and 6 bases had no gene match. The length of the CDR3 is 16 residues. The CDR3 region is CASSETGTGDPYEQYF. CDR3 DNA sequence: TGTGCCAGCAGTGAAACCGGGACAGGGGACCCCTACGAGCAGTACTTC.

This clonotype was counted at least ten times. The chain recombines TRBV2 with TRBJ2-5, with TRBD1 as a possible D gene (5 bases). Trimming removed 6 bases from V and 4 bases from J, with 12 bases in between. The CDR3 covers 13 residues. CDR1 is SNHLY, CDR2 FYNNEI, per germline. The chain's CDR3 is CASSQQDLETQYF. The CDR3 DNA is TGTGCCAGCAGCCAACAGGATCTAGAGACCCAGTACTTC.

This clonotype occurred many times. CDR3 protein: CASSPGERRYEQYF. DNA of the CDR3: TGTGCCAGCAGCCCGGGAGAACGAAGATACGAGCAGTACTTC. V and J are TRBV7-2 and TRBJ2-7; D might be TRBD2 (6 bases). This CDR3 contains 14 residues. CDR1 is SGHTA, CDR2 FQGNSA, per germline. Trimming took 5 bases from V and 4 from J, leaving 15 bases between them.

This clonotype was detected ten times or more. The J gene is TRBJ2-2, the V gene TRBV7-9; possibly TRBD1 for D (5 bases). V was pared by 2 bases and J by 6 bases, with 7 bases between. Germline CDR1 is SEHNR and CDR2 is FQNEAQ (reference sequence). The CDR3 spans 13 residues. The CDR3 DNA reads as TGTGCCAGCAGCTTACGACAGTCCGGGGAGCTGTTTTTT. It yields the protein CASSLRQSGELFF.

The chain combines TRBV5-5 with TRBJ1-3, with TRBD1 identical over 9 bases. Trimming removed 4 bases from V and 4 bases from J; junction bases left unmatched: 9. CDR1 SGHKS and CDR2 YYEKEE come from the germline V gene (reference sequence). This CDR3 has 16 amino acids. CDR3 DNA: TGTGCCAGCAGCAGGGACAGGGCGGCGAGCGGAAACACCATATATTTT. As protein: CASSRDRAASGNTIYF.

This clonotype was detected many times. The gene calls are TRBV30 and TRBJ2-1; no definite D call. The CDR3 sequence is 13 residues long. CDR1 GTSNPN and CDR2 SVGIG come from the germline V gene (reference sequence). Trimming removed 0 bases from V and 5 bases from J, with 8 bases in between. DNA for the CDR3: TGTGCCTGGAGTGTACAAATCGACAATGAGCAGTTCTTC. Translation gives CAWSVQIDNEQFF.

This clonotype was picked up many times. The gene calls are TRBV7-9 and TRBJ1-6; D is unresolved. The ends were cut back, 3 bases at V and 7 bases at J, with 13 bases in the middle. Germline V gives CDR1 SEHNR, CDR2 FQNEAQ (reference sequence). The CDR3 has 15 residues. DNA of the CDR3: TGTGCCAGCAGCTTGAATTCCCGTGAAAATTCACCCCTCCACTTT. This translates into CASSLNSRENSPLHF.

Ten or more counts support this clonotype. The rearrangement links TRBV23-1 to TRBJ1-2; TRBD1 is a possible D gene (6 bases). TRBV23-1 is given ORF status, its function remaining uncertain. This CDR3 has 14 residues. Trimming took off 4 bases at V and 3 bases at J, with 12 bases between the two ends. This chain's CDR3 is CASSPDSRHYGYTF. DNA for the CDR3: TGCGCCAGCAGTCCGGACAGTCGGCACTATGGCTACACCTTC.

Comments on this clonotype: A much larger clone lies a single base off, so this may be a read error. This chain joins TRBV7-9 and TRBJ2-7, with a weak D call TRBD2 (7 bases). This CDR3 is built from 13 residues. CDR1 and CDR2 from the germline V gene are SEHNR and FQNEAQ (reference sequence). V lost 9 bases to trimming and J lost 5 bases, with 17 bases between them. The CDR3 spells CASRSGGADEQYF. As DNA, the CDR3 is TGTGCCAGTCGGTCGGGGGGCGCCGACGAGCAGTACTTC.

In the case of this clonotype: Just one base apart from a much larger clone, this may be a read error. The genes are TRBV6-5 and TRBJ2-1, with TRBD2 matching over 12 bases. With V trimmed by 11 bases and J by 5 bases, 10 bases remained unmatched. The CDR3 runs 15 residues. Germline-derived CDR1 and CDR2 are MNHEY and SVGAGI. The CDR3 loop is CAGRNLAGGDNEQFF. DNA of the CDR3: TGTGCCGGCCGGAATCTAGCGGGAGGGGACAATGAGCAGTTCTTC.